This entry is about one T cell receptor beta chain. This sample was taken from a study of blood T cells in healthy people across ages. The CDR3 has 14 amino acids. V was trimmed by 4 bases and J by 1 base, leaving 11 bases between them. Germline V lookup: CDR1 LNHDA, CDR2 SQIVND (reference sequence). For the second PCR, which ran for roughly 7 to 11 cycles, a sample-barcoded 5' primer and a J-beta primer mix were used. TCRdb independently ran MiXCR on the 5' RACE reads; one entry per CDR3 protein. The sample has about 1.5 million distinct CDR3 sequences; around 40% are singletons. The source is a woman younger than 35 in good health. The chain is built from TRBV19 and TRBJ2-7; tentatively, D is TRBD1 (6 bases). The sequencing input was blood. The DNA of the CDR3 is TGTGCCAGTAGTAGACAGGCCATATCCTACGAGCAGTACTTC. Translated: CASSRQAISYEQYF.